Following are 29 T cell receptor beta chains from one sample sequenced in a study of CXCR3-negative and CXCR3-positive naive CD8 T cells. Findings and limits, study-wide: Comparison of naive cells showed more hydrophobic TRB CDR3s in CXCR3-positive than in CXCR3-negative naive cells.

The TRB libraries of cDNA were built by UMI-labeled 5' RACE. TCRdb reworked the 5' RACE reads into one entry per CDR3 protein, no DNA. This table lists around 8,400 distinct CDR3 sequences. The antigens these receptors bind are not known. The sequenced material came from naive CXCR3+ CD8+ T cells from blood. The subset was: CD45RO-CCR7+CD27+CD95- naive CD8+ T cells expressing CXCR3 (TNR3+). These receptors were collected from a human donor in good health. Some clones in this sample may be carry-over from other donors' samples.

CDR3: CASSLGTEAGEQYF. The chain couples TRBV5-6 to TRBJ2-7; TCRdb's D gene call, TRBD1, goes unchecked for lack of DNA. Germline values: CDR1 SGHDT, CDR2 YYEEEE. The CDR3 is made up of 14 amino acids.

This clonotype is identified as medium-sized from frequency. The chain has TRBV20-1 and TRBJ2-5; no DNA is available, so the TRBD1 call from TCRdb remains unchecked. The CDR3 sequence is 16 residues long. Per germline, CDR1 DFQATT and CDR2 SNEGSKA (reference sequence). The CDR3 loop is CSAPQDRGWDQETQYF.

The V gene is TRBV11-3, the J gene TRBJ1-1. CDR1 is SGHNT, CDR2 YENEEA, per germline. The CDR3 has 18 amino acids. The CDR3 region is CASSSKRGKGGENTEAFF.

This clonotype is medium-sized (0.01 to 0.1%) by frequency. The chain combines TRBV10-3 with TRBJ1-4. Germline V gene data show CDR1 as ENHRY and CDR2 as SYGVKD. The CDR3 runs 14 residues. The CDR3 protein is CAISEQPTNEKLFF.

The chain has TRBV7-3 and TRBJ2-2; the TCRdb D gene call, TRBD2, has no DNA to confirm it. Germline V gene lookup returns CDR1 SGHTA and CDR2 FQGTGA. CDR3 length: 14 amino acids. CDR3 sequence reads: CASSSSGYTGELFF.

The chain recombines TRBV7-9 with TRBJ2-5; absent DNA, TCRdb's TRBD2 call cannot be checked. Germline V gene data show CDR1 as SEHNR and CDR2 as FQNEAQ (reference sequence). CDR3 size: 15 residues. The CDR3: CASSLPPSGAETPYF.

The J gene is TRBJ2-7, the V gene TRBV20-1. CDR3 length: 12 amino acids. Per germline, CDR1 DFQATT and CDR2 SNEGSKA (reference sequence). The CDR3 protein is CSARPSTYEQYF.

This clonotype shows up as medium-sized (0.01 to 0.1%) by frequency. The chain employs TRBV4-2 and TRBJ2-3. Germline CDR1 and CDR2: LGHNA and YNFKEQ. The CDR3 has 15 amino acids. This CDR3 is CASSPGLASTDTQYF.

The rearrangement links TRBV29-1 to TRBJ2-7; TCRdb gives TRBD1 as the D gene, but with no DNA this cannot be confirmed. The CDR3 is made up of 15 amino acids. The germline V gene has CDR1 SQVTM and CDR2 ANQGSEA. CDR3 amino acids: CSVFQAGTGYYEQYF.

This clonotype is classed as medium-sized by frequency. This chain's CDR3 is CASSPLVRTPFSPLHF. This sequence joins TRBV7-6 and TRBJ1-6; TCRdb's D call, TRBD1, is unchecked because there is no DNA. This CDR3 comprises 16 residues. Germline values: CDR1 SGHVS, CDR2 FNYEAQ.

CDR3 sequence: CASSRSQGASQETQYF. This chain connects TRBV5-5 to TRBJ2-5; TCRdb picks TRBD1, but there is no DNA to check that call. Germline V lookup: CDR1 SGHKS, CDR2 YYEKEE (reference sequence). The CDR3 spans 16 residues.

Considering frequency, this clonotype is medium-sized. The J gene is TRBJ2-1, the V gene TRBV4-1; lacking DNA, the TRBD2 call made by TCRdb goes unchecked. CDR1 is MGHRA and CDR2 is YSYEKL in the germline V gene. This CDR3 has 14 residues. CDR3: CASNEGPGYNEQFF.

The rearrangement links TRBV28 to TRBJ2-5; TCRdb proposes TRBD1, but this gene call is untestable without DNA. Germline CDR1 is MDHEN and CDR2 is SYDVKM. The CDR3 consists of 15 residues. Here the CDR3 reads CASSLDRGLWETQYF.

The rearrangement joins TRBV7-2 to TRBJ1-2; TCRdb picks TRBD1, but there is no DNA to check that call. This CDR3 contains 16 residues. Germline-derived CDR1 and CDR2 are SGHTA and FQGNSA. CDR3 residues: CASSSPGVTGGNGYTF.

Judged by frequency, this clonotype is medium-sized. The chain uses TRBV29-1 and TRBJ2-1; the TCRdb D gene call, TRBD2, has no DNA to confirm it. CDR3 length equals 18 residues. Germline V gene sequence: CDR1 SQVTM, CDR2 ANQGSEA. CDR3 amino acids: CSVELREGHVSTYNEQFF.

By frequency, this clonotype registers medium-sized. The CDR3 loop reads CASSFPQGGTNLYNEQFF. The rearrangement links TRBV7-9 to TRBJ2-1; as DNA is missing, the TRBD1 call by TCRdb cannot be tested. Germline V gene sequence: CDR1 SEHNR, CDR2 FQNEAQ (reference sequence). There are 18 residues in the CDR3.

This clonotype is identified as medium-sized from frequency. The chain combines TRBV29-1 with TRBJ1-2; TCRdb selects TRBD1, and the lack of DNA leaves this call unchecked. Germline CDR1 is SQVTM and CDR2 is ANQGSEA. This CDR3 spans 13 amino acids. CDR3 in amino acids: CSVWTGENYGYTF. Looking up the rest from reference TRBV29-1 and TRBJ1-2 gives the full variable domain: SAVISQKPSRDICQRGTSLTIQCQVDSQVTMMFWYRQQPGQSLTLIATANQGSEATYESGFVIDKFPISRPNLTFSTLTVSNMSPEDSSIYLCSVWTGENYGYTFGSGTRLTVV.

CDR3 amino acids: CSVEEGGDPGGMYEQYF. The chain is built from TRBV29-1 and TRBJ2-7; TCRdb's assignment of TRBD1 cannot be checked, as there is no DNA. CDR1 is SQVTM and CDR2 is ANQGSEA in the germline V gene. The CDR3 totals 17 residues.

The CDR3: CASSLVGTGGPYEQYF. The chain recombines TRBV7-6 with TRBJ2-7; absent DNA, TCRdb's TRBD1 call cannot be checked. CDR3 size: 16 residues. Germline V gives CDR1 SGHVS, CDR2 FNYEAQ. Using reference TRBV7-6 and TRBJ2-7 for the parts outside the CDR3, the full variable domain is GAGVSQSPRYKVTKRGQDVALRCDPISGHVSLYWYRQALGQGPEFLTYFNYEAQQDKSGLPNDRFSAERPEGSISTLTIQRTEQRDSAMYRCASSLVGTGGPYEQYFGPGTRLTVT.

The chain combines TRBV4-1 with TRBJ1-4. The CDR3 consists of 15 residues. The germline CDR1 and CDR2 sequences are MGHRA and YSYEKL. CDR3 amino acids: CASSYRAGSAEKLFF.

In terms of frequency, this clonotype is medium-sized (0.01 to 0.1%). V usage is TRBV12-3 or TRBV12-4 and J usage is TRBJ2-2; TCRdb proposes TRBD2, but this gene call is untestable without DNA. This CDR3 is 14 amino acids long. The CDR3 spells CASSWEVNTGELFF.

The chain joins TRBV19 to TRBJ2-1. Germline V CDR1 and CDR2: LNHDA, SQIVND (reference sequence). The CDR3 totals 17 residues. The CDR3 sequence is CASSILGLADSYNEQFF.

The J gene is TRBJ2-2, the V gene TRBV6-5. The germline CDR1 and CDR2 sequences are MNHEY and SVGAGI. This CDR3 has 13 residues. CDR3 residues: CASSYKGTGELFF.

This clonotype shows up as medium-sized (0.01 to 0.1%) by frequency. This chain uses TRBV5-5 with TRBJ1-2. The CDR3 length is 12 residues. The germline V gene encodes CDR1 SGHKS and CDR2 YYEKEE (reference sequence). CDR3: CASSLVGLGYTF.

The genes are TRBV6-1 and TRBJ1-1; TCRdb picks TRBD1, but there is no DNA to check that call. The CDR3 consists of 15 residues. The germline CDR1 and CDR2 sequences are MNHNS and SASEGT. The CDR3 sequence: CASSEPGHLNTEAFF.

The chain has TRBV28 and TRBJ2-7; with no DNA, the TCRdb D assignment of TRBD2 cannot be verified. The CDR3 extends over 17 amino acids. The germline V gene encodes CDR1 MDHEN and CDR2 SYDVKM. The CDR3 reads CASSSSLLSAKRYEQYF.

Measured by frequency, this clonotype is medium-sized (0.01 to 0.1%). V gene TRBV29-1 combines with J gene TRBJ2-3; the D gene TCRdb calls, TRBD2, cannot be checked with no DNA. Germline CDR1 is SQVTM and CDR2 is ANQGSEA. CDR3 size: 16 residues. CDR3 residues: CSVVRQRELGTDTQYF.

The CDR3 protein is CSVELGQSSYNEQFF. The gene calls are TRBV29-1 and TRBJ2-1; TCRdb selects TRBD2, and the lack of DNA leaves this call unchecked. CDR3 length: 15 amino acids. Per germline, CDR1 SQVTM and CDR2 ANQGSEA.

The CDR3 reads CASSQGWGFTNTEAFF. This sequence joins TRBV4-1 and TRBJ1-1; TCRdb designates TRBD1, a call that cannot be tested without DNA. Per germline, CDR1 MGHRA and CDR2 YSYEKL. This CDR3 is 16 amino acids long.